These T cell receptor beta chains were read from a single sample in a study of CD8+CD57+ T cells in acquired aplastic anemia. TCRdb processed the reads anew with MiXCR; each CDR3 protein has one entry. The data hold tens of thousands of distinct CDR3 sequences, with 76% observed a single time. The sequencing input was sorted CD4+, CD8+, or CD8+CD57+ T cells (not recorded which) from PBMCs. The receptors here all came from a human donor in good health, serving as a control. Both conserved end residues are part of each CDR3. A D gene is named only where the DNA matches it firmly. The size entry is marked missing in some rows and otherwise reads once, few, many or a size class.

D gene: TRBD1
clone size: once
J gene: TRBJ2-1
V gene: TRBV10-3
CDR3 DNA: TGTGCCATCAGCCCCGACAGGGGGCTAAACAATGAGCAGTTCTTC
CDR3 protein: CAISPDRGLNNEQFF

D gene: -
clone size: -
J gene: TRBJ2-3
V gene: TRBV10-3
CDR3 DNA: TGTGCCATCAGTGTCCGCTCAGATACGCAGTATTTT
CDR3 protein: CAISVRSDTQYF

D gene: -
clone size: few
J gene: TRBJ1-3
V gene: TRBV25-1
CDR3 DNA: TGTGCCAGCAGTGCACCTAAAATCATCGGGTCTGGAAACACCATATATTTT
CDR3 protein: CASSAPKIIGSGNTIYF

D gene: TRBD1
clone size: -
J gene: TRBJ2-7
V gene: TRBV11-1
CDR3 DNA: TGTGCCAGCAGCTACGCCGGGACAGGGAGGTCCGAGCAGTACTTC
CDR3 protein: CASSYAGTGRSEQYF

D gene: TRBD2
clone size: once
J gene: TRBJ2-3
V gene: TRBV15
CDR3 DNA: TGTGCCACCAGCAGTAGCGGGGGGAGCACAGATACGCAGTATTTT
CDR3 protein: CATSSSGGSTDTQYF

D gene: -
clone size: -
J gene: TRBJ1-2
V gene: TRBV3-1
CDR3 DNA: TGTGCCGGCAGCCAAGATACGAGACGGGTTACTGGCTACACCTTC
CDR3 protein: CAGSQDTRRVTGYTF

D gene: -
clone size: -
J gene: TRBJ2-5
V gene: TRBV20-1
CDR3 DNA: TGCAGTGCGTGGGGGGTCCAAGAGACCCAGTACTTC
CDR3 protein: CSAWGVQETQYF

D gene: TRBD1
clone size: -
J gene: TRBJ1-2
V gene: TRBV19
CDR3 DNA: TGTGCCAGTAGTACGGGACAGTACTATGGCTACACCTTC
CDR3 protein: CASSTGQYYGYTF

D gene: -
clone size: -
J gene: TRBJ2-5
V gene: TRBV7-8
CDR3 DNA: TGTGCCAGCAGCTTAGGGGGGGAAGAGACCCAGTACTTC
CDR3 protein: CASSLGGEETQYF

D gene: -
clone size: -
J gene: TRBJ1-6
V gene: TRBV7-3
CDR3 DNA: TGTGCCAGCAGCCCAGGGGCCGCGTCACCCCTCCACTTT
CDR3 protein: CASSPGAASPLHF

D gene: -
clone size: -
J gene: TRBJ1-2
V gene: TRBV2
CDR3 DNA: TGTGCCAGCAGTGTGACAGCTAACTATGGCTACACCTTC
CDR3 protein: CASSVTANYGYTF

D gene: -
clone size: -
J gene: TRBJ2-3
V gene: TRBV20-1
CDR3 DNA: TGCAGTGCTAGATTCGGTCGGGGGACCACAGATACGCAGTATTTT
CDR3 protein: CSARFGRGTTDTQYF

D gene: -
clone size: -
J gene: TRBJ2-3
V gene: TRBV2
CDR3 DNA: TGTGCCAGCAGTGATCAAGGGAGCACAGATACGCAGTATTTT
CDR3 protein: CASSDQGSTDTQYF

D gene: -
clone size: medium-sized
J gene: TRBJ2-3
V gene: TRBV19
CDR3 DNA: TGTGCCAGTAGTATTCCCCAGGCCTTCCACACAGATACGCAGTATTTT
CDR3 protein: CASSIPQAFHTDTQYF

D gene: -
clone size: -
J gene: TRBJ1-1
V gene: TRBV29-1
CDR3 DNA: TGCAGCGCTACACGGGCGTCAACCATAATGAACACTGAAGCTTTCTTT
CDR3 protein: CSATRASTIMNTEAFF

D gene: TRBD1
clone size: -
J gene: TRBJ1-1
V gene: TRBV20-1
CDR3 DNA: TGCAGTGCTAGGGGGACAGGGAAAGCTTTCTTT
CDR3 protein: CSARGTGKAFF

D gene: -
clone size: -
J gene: TRBJ2-1
V gene: TRBV29-1
CDR3 DNA: TGCAGCGTACAGGGAGGCCGTTACAATGAGCAGTTCTTC
CDR3 protein: CSVQGGRYNEQFF

D gene: TRBD1
clone size: -
J gene: TRBJ1-2
V gene: TRBV24-1
CDR3 DNA: TGTGCCACCAGTGACCCGGGACAGGGGTATGGCTACACCTTC
CDR3 protein: CATSDPGQGYGYTF

D gene: -
clone size: few
J gene: TRBJ2-5
V gene: TRBV2
CDR3 DNA: TGTGCCAGCAGCATAGGACAGCGAGAGACCCAGTACTTC
CDR3 protein: CASSIGQRETQYF

D gene: TRBD1
clone size: medium-sized
J gene: TRBJ2-3
V gene: TRBV5-1
CDR3 DNA: TGCGCCAGCAGCCCCGGGGAGGACAGGGGAACAGATACGCAGTATTTT
CDR3 protein: CASSPGEDRGTDTQYF

D gene: -
clone size: -
J gene: TRBJ2-7
V gene: TRBV7-3
CDR3 DNA: TGTGCCAGCAGCTTAGCTCGGACCTACGAGCAGTACTTC
CDR3 protein: CASSLARTYEQYF

D gene: TRBD1
clone size: -
J gene: TRBJ1-2
V gene: TRBV2
CDR3 DNA: TGTGCCAGCAGGGACAGGGGTGTTGGCTACACCTTC
CDR3 protein: CASRDRGVGYTF

D gene: -
clone size: -
J gene: TRBJ2-5
V gene: TRBV19
CDR3 DNA: TGTGCCAGTAGTCCCCGGACGGGAGAGACCCAGTACTTC
CDR3 protein: CASSPRTGETQYF

D gene: TRBD1
clone size: few
J gene: TRBJ2-7
V gene: TRBV10-3
CDR3 DNA: TGTGCCAGCAGCCGGGACAGTACCTACGAGCAGTACTTC
CDR3 protein: CASSRDSTYEQYF

D gene: -
clone size: -
J gene: TRBJ2-2
V gene: TRBV24-1
CDR3 DNA: TGTGCCACCAGTGAGGGGGGGACAACAGGAGGGGAGCTGTTTTTT
CDR3 protein: CATSEGGTTGGELFF

D gene: TRBD1
clone size: -
J gene: TRBJ2-3
V gene: TRBV20-1
CDR3 DNA: TGCAGTGCTCTGGCGGACAGGATCACAGATACGCAGTATTTT
CDR3 protein: CSALADRITDTQYF

D gene: TRBD2
clone size: -
J gene: TRBJ2-3
V gene: TRBV5-1
CDR3 DNA: TGCGCCAGCAGATTGGCGCGGGGGGGGACAGATACGCAGTATTTT
CDR3 protein: CASRLARGGTDTQYF

D gene: -
clone size: once
J gene: TRBJ1-5
V gene: TRBV9
CDR3 DNA: TGTGCCAGCACCCCCGGCTGGAGTAGCAATCAGCCCCAGCATTTT
CDR3 protein: CASTPGWSSNQPQHF

D gene: -
clone size: -
J gene: TRBJ1-1
V gene: TRBV7-2
CDR3 DNA: TGTGCCAGCAGCGGCCGGACGGCCAGTGAAGCTTTCTTT
CDR3 protein: CASSGRTASEAFF

D gene: -
clone size: once
J gene: TRBJ2-3
V gene: TRBV9
CDR3 DNA: TGTGCCAGCAGCGTAGATTGGGGGTCAGATACGCAGTATTTT
CDR3 protein: CASSVDWGSDTQYF

D gene: -
clone size: few
J gene: TRBJ1-6
V gene: TRBV15
CDR3 DNA: TGTGCCACCAGCAGAGGATCAATAAAGGGGATGTCTTCACCCCTCCACTTT
CDR3 protein: CATSRGSIKGMSSPLHF

D gene: TRBD1
clone size: few
J gene: TRBJ1-1
V gene: TRBV5-1
CDR3 DNA: TGCGCCAGCAGCGTGGGGACAGGGGGGTACGGCACTGAAGCTTTCTTT
CDR3 protein: CASSVGTGGYGTEAFF

D gene: -
clone size: -
J gene: TRBJ2-5
V gene: TRBV7-2
CDR3 DNA: TGTGCCAGCAGCTTTACCTCCGGGGGCCAAGAGACCCAGTACTTC
CDR3 protein: CASSFTSGGQETQYF